The present entry profiles one T cell receptor (beta chain) with its context. The sample is drawn from a study of blood T cell repertoires in COVID-19. Germline V gene sequence: CDR1 SGDLS, CDR2 YYNGEE. J was trimmed by 3 bases and V by 0 bases; bases with no gene match: 2. This CDR3 comprises 15 residues. Sequenced by immunoSEQ multiplex PCR; TCRdb stores in-frame clones only, minus some. This table has approximately 52,000 clones, roughly nine tenths appearing once. The TCR originated in a man in his fifties or sixties with active COVID-19. The material sequenced was peripheral blood. The chain joins TRBV9 to TRBJ2-2, with 7 bases matching TRBD2. The CDR3 sequence: CASSVGLAHTGELFF. For the CDR3, the DNA is TGTGCCAGCAGCGTAGGACTAGCTCACACCGGGGAGCTGTTTTTT.